The 21 T cell receptor beta chains presented below share a single source sample, sequenced in a study of response to subunit inactivated influenza vaccine. TCRdb reanalysed the RT-PCR reads using MiXCR and keeps one entry per CDR3 protein. The table includes about 700,000 distinct CDR3 sequences, approximately 14% detected once. The sample here was PBMCs from blood, taken less than 15 days before vaccination. These receptors all stem from a man between 50 and 59 years old who received an inactivated influenza vaccine.

This chain links TRBV18 with TRBJ2-1, with 12 positions matching TRBD2. The CDR3 has 16 amino acids. V gave up 3 bases and J gave up 3 bases; unmatched junction bases: 3. Germline V gene data show CDR1 as KGHSH and CDR2 as LQKENI. The DNA of the CDR3 is TGTGCCAGCTCACCGGGACTAGCGGGTCTCTACAATGAGCAGTTCTTC. This gives the protein CASSPGLAGLYNEQFF.

This clonotype appeared many times. The J gene is TRBJ2-4, the V gene TRBV9, with TRBD1 as a possible D gene (7 bases). There are 16 residues in the CDR3. Deletions cut 0 bases from V and 1 base from J, with 11 bases between. Germline V lookup: CDR1 SGDLS, CDR2 YYNGEE. CDR3 loop: CASSVEGGQAKNIQYF. The CDR3 coding sequence is TGTGCCAGCAGCGTAGAGGGGGGACAGGCCAAAAACATTCAGTACTTC.

Only a few counts were recorded for this clonotype. The rearrangement uses TRBV5-1 and TRBJ2-5, with D tentatively TRBD1 (5 bases). Germline CDR1 reads SGHRS; CDR2 reads YFSETQ. The CDR3 sequence is 14 residues long. V shed 0 bases and J shed 6 bases, with 12 bases lying between them. CDR3: CASSLEAGLKTQYF. CDR3 nucleotides: TGCGCCAGCAGCTTGGAGGCAGGGTTGAAGACCCAGTACTTC.

The chain links TRBV5-4 to TRBJ1-2; D not resolved. The CDR3 is 15 amino acids. V dropped 3 bases and J dropped 5 bases, with 17 bases sitting between them. Looked up from germline, CDR1 is SGHNT and CDR2 is YYREEE (reference sequence). The CDR3 bases are TGTGCCAGCAGCTACTCAAGTGCCCAACCGTATGGCTACACCTTC. It yields the protein CASSYSSAQPYGYTF.

J is TRBJ2-3 and V is TRBV24-1; 10 positions match TRBD2. J gave up 3 bases and V 5 bases, and 7 bases lay outside the gene matches. This CDR3 spans 16 amino acids. Per the germline V gene, CDR1 is KGHDR and CDR2 is SFDVKD. CDR3 DNA: TGTGCCACCAGTGTAGGCCTAGCGGGGGTTACAGATACGCAGTATTTT. Translating gives CATSVGLAGVTDTQYF.

A few counts support this clonotype. J is TRBJ2-7 and V is TRBV28, with TRBD1 matching over 8 bases. The CDR3 covers 12 residues. Germline V lookup: CDR1 MDHEN, CDR2 SYDVKM. The junction had 8 bases not matched to a gene; V was cut back by 7 bases and J by 9 bases. The CDR3 DNA sequence: TGTGCCAGCACAGCCCCAGGGGGCTGGCAGTACTTC. Its translation: CASTAPGGWQYF.

This clonotype has a handful of counts. V usage is TRBV7-9 and J usage is TRBJ2-7; maybe TRBD2 (6 bases). CDR1 is SEHNR and CDR2 is FQNEAQ in the germline V gene (reference sequence). The CDR3 sequence is 15 residues long. The germline V and J ends were trimmed by 5 bases and 2 bases, with 16 bases remaining between them. The CDR3 DNA follows: TGTGCCAGCAGCCCGGACTATAGCCCAACCTACGAGCAGTACTTC. Protein sequence: CASSPDYSPTYEQYF. Variable domain in full (rest from reference TRBV7-9 and TRBJ2-7): DTGVSQNPRHKITKRGQNVTFRCDPISEHNRLYWYRQTLGQGPEFLTYFQNEAQLEKSRLLSDRFSAERPKGSFSTLEIQRTEQGDSAMYLCASSPDYSPTYEQYFGPGTRLTVT.

The V and J genes are TRBV30 and TRBJ2-1, with a weak D call TRBD1 (5 bases). Germline V gives CDR1 GTSNPN, CDR2 SVGIG (reference sequence). Deletions cut 4 bases from V and 7 bases from J, with 20 bases between. The CDR3 is made up of 15 amino acids. This chain's CDR3 is CAWTVGPPPGNEQFF. The DNA for the CDR3 is TGTGCCTGGACCGTGGGGCCCCCACCCGGGAATGAGCAGTTCTTC.

The gene calls are TRBV5-1 and TRBJ1-2; D not resolved. Germline CDR1 reads SGHRS; CDR2 reads YFSETQ. The CDR3 contains 15 residues. With 4 bases removed from V and 6 bases from J, the gap between germline ends came to 19 bases. Written as DNA, the CDR3 is TGCGCCAGCAGCCCACGGACCTCGCAGTTGAATGGCTACACCTTC. This gives the protein CASSPRTSQLNGYTF. Based on the CDR3 plus reference TRBV5-1 and TRBJ1-2, the full variable domain is KAGVTQTPRYLIKTRGQQVTLSCSPISGHRSVSWYQQTPGQGLQFLFEYFSETQRNKGNFPGRFSGRQFSNSRSEMNVSTLELGDSALYLCASSPRTSQLNGYTFGSGTRLTVV.

The chain has TRBV7-6 and TRBJ2-7; the match to TRBD2 covers 8 bases. With V trimmed by 2 bases and J by 6 bases, 6 bases remained unmatched. The germline V gene encodes CDR1 SGHVS and CDR2 FNYEAQ. The CDR3 sequence is 14 residues long. CDR3 DNA sequence: TGTGCCAGCAGCTTATTAGCGGGACTAGGCGAGCAGTACTTC. The encoded protein is CASSLLAGLGEQYF.

The chain is built from TRBV28 and TRBJ1-4; D uncertain. The CDR3 has 11 residues. Trimming took 7 bases from V and 13 from J, leaving 13 bases between them. The germline CDR1 and CDR2 sequences are MDHEN and SYDVKM. Here the CDR3 DNA reads TGTGCCAGCACCTCCTATCGGTTACTGTTTTTT. It codes for CASTSYRLLFF.

A few counts support this clonotype. The chain is built from TRBV15 and TRBJ2-2, with D possibly TRBD1 on 5 matching bases. Germline-derived CDR1 and CDR2 are LNHNV and YYDKDF (reference sequence). The ends were cut back, 0 bases at V and 7 bases at J, with 6 bases in the middle. The CDR3 contains 13 residues. The CDR3 loop reads CATSRDRVGELFF. As DNA, the CDR3 is TGTGCCACCAGCAGAGACAGGGTCGGGGAGCTGTTTTTT.

The chain joins TRBV2 to TRBJ2-6, with D perhaps matching TRBD1 or TRBD2 (6 bases each). V was shortened by 5 bases and J by 3 bases, with 14 bases between the two germline ends. The germline V gene encodes CDR1 SNHLY and CDR2 FYNNEI. CDR3 length: 16 residues. The CDR3 reads CASSTLGGYGANVLTF. Here the CDR3 DNA reads TGTGCCAGCAGTACACTCGGGGGCTATGGGGCCAACGTCCTGACTTTC.

This clonotype was found many times. The CDR3 sequence: CAISVGRESGELFF. The CDR3 DNA sequence: TGTGCCATCAGTGTGGGTCGGGAATCCGGGGAGCTGTTTTTT. The chain links TRBV10-3 to TRBJ2-2; a weak D match, TRBD2 (5 bases). The CDR3 has 14 residues. From germline, CDR1 is ENHRY and CDR2 SYGVKD. V was pared by 4 bases and J by 6 bases, with 12 bases between.

This chain joins TRBV7-2 and TRBJ2-1, with D perhaps TRBD1 (5 bases). The CDR3 spans 15 residues. In germline, CDR1 is SGHTA, CDR2 FQGNSA. Trimming left V 5 bases short and J 2 bases short, with 13 bases between. As DNA, the CDR3 is TGTGCCAGCAGCACAGACAGCCGTCCCTACAATGAGCAGTTCTTC. Its translation: CASSTDSRPYNEQFF.

This clonotype was counted at least ten times. The chain has TRBV12-3 or TRBV12-4 and TRBJ2-5, with TRBD2 as a possible D gene (5 bases). V was pared by 6 bases and J by 3 bases, with 11 bases between. The length of the CDR3 is 13 residues. The CDR3 spells CASREEGEETQYF. The CDR3 coding sequence is TGTGCCAGCAGGGAAGAGGGAGAAGAGACCCAGTACTTC.

The chain combines TRBV4-1 with TRBJ2-2, with D perhaps being TRBD1 or TRBD2 (7 bases each). V was shortened by 4 bases and J by 9 bases, with 21 bases between the two germline ends. Germline values: CDR1 MGHRA, CDR2 YSYEKL. This CDR3 has 16 residues. The CDR3 bases are TGCGCCAGCAGCCCGGCAGGGGGGGCCTCTTCTCGGGAGCTGTTTTTT. This translates into CASSPAGGASSRELFF.

This clonotype was observed a few times. J is TRBJ1-1 and V is TRBV5-1, with a weak D call TRBD1 (6 bases). This CDR3 comprises 14 residues. Germline assignment: CDR1 SGHRS and CDR2 YFSETQ. Trimming removed 5 bases from V and 3 bases from J, with 14 bases in between. CDR3 DNA: TGCGCCAGCAGGGCTGCCAGGGGAGACACTGAAGCTTTCTTT. Its protein product is CASRAARGDTEAFF.

The chain combines TRBV4-3 with TRBJ1-5, with a weak D call TRBD1 (6 bases). Germline assignment: CDR1 LGHNA and CDR2 YSLEER. This CDR3 region has 15 residues. The V end lost 0 bases, the J end lost 9 bases, and 15 bases lay between the germline ends. The CDR3 nucleotides read TGCGCCAGCAGCCAAGATCGACAGGCCGCGCGGCCCCAGCATTTT. Its translation: CASSQDRQAARPQHF.

The rearrangement links TRBV2 to TRBJ2-3; D perhaps matches TRBD2 (6 bases). This CDR3 has 13 residues. Germline V gene sequence: CDR1 SNHLY, CDR2 FYNNEI. Trimming took 7 bases from V and 2 from J, leaving 10 bases between them. CDR3 coding DNA: TGTGCCAGCAAGGGACTTCCCACAGATACGCAGTATTTT. This codes for CASKGLPTDTQYF. Variable domain in full (rest from reference TRBV2 and TRBJ2-3): EPEVTQTPSHQVTQMGQEVILRCVPISNHLYFYWYRQILGQKVEFLVSFYNNEISEKSEIFDDQFSVERPDGSNFTLKIRSTKLEDSAMYFCASKGLPTDTQYFGPGTRLTVL.

This chain connects TRBV28 to TRBJ2-5; 7 bases line up with TRBD1. Germline V gene data show CDR1 as MDHEN and CDR2 as SYDVKM. Losses at the gene ends were 5 bases for V and 5 bases for J; bases not matched to a gene: 11. CDR3 length equals 15 residues. CDR3 residues: CASSTYYRGGETQYF. The DNA of the CDR3 is TGTGCCAGCAGTACCTATTACAGGGGTGGGGAGACCCAGTACTTC.